The source of this T cell receptor (beta chain) is a study of blood T cells in healthy people across ages. Per individual sample, total RNA of at least 5.5 micrograms was extracted. Trimming cost V 5 bases and J 1 base, with 14 bases left between them. The CDR3 is 15 residues long. Germline V gene lookup returns CDR1 SGDLS and CDR2 YYNGEE. A second PCR, run for about 7 to 12 cycles, used a sample-barcoded 5' primer plus a J-beta primer mix. TCRdb recomputed calls from the 5' RACE reads with MiXCR, one row per CDR3 protein. This table holds about 1,500,000 distinct CDR3 sequences, 42% found once. Points on this clonotype: As yet, its antigen is unknown.

Study results and caveats: Observed TCR beta diversity per million T cells went down as age went up. This fall followed a roughly linear course with age. PBMCs left unsorted prevented a conclusive naive versus antigen-experienced comparison.

The sample comprised blood. This chain uses TRBV9 with TRBJ2-3, with D possibly being TRBD2 (5 bases). This sequence was found in a young woman in good health. In DNA form, the CDR3 reads TGTGCCAGCAGGCCAAGCGGTCAGGGCACAGATACGCAGTATTTT. It translates to CASRPSGQGTDTQYF.